This TCR beta chain was observed in a study of blood T cell repertoires in COVID-19. Using immunoSEQ multiplex PCR, the repertoire was profiled, and TCRdb retains in-frame clones only, with some absent. The repertoire holds around 40,000 clones, with under 85% as singletons. Losses at the gene ends were 6 bases for V and 0 bases for J; bases not matched to a gene: 4. This CDR3 spans 14 amino acids. From germline, CDR1 is MNHEY and CDR2 SVGAGI. The J gene is TRBJ1-1, the V gene TRBV6-5; 7 bases are shared with TRBD1. The origin of this receptor is a woman aged 80 or older with acute or convalescent COVID-19. Sequencing was done on a sample of peripheral blood. As DNA, the CDR3 is TGTGCCAGCAGAGAGGGACAGCTGAACACTGAAGCTTTCTTT. It yields the protein CASREGQLNTEAFF.